The 18 T cell receptor beta chains presented below share a single source sample, sequenced in a study of shared clonotypes between healthy human individuals. TCRdb's copy holds only in-frame clones and misses some; the assay was immunoSEQ multiplex PCR. The sample carries over a million clones, approximately 80% recorded once. The sample comprised memory CD4+ T cells from PBMCs. Documented subset: CD45RA-negative fraction. These receptors came from a man younger than 35 in good health. Some clones in this sample may be carry-over from other donors' samples.

Remarks on this clone: The sample has other DNA sequences that encode this CDR3 too. The chain is built from TRBV30 and TRBJ2-7; TRBD2 matches 11 bases. Per the germline V gene, CDR1 is GTSNPN and CDR2 is SVGIG (reference sequence). With V trimmed by 0 bases and J by 6 bases, 1 base remained unmatched. CDR3 length: 13 amino acids. The CDR3 region has the DNA TGTGCCTGGAGTGTTGGACTAGCGGGCGAGCAGTACTTC. Its protein is CAWSVGLAGEQYF.

The sample holds a few counts of this clone. This chain uses TRBV2 with TRBJ2-7; no reliable D call. The V gene lost 5 bases and the J gene lost 3 bases, with 11 bases spanning the gap. Per germline, CDR1 SNHLY and CDR2 FYNNEI. This CDR3 is built from 13 residues. CDR3 amino acids: CASSWTVNYEQYF. CDR3 coding DNA: TGTGCCAGCAGTTGGACGGTTAACTACGAGCAGTACTTC.

This chain connects TRBV4-1 to TRBJ1-6, with D possibly being TRBD1 (6 bases). Germline V gives CDR1 MGHRA, CDR2 YSYEKL. This CDR3 is built from 16 residues. V lost 4 bases, J lost 8 bases, and 18 bases lay in between. The CDR3 coding sequence is TGCGCCAGCAGCCCACCGCACAGGGCGTTAGATTCACCCCTCCACTTT. It codes for CASSPPHRALDSPLHF.

V gene TRBV11-2 combines with J gene TRBJ1-4; no firm D call. V lost 1 base and J lost 5, with 11 bases in between. Germline V gives CDR1 SGHAT, CDR2 FQNNGV. The CDR3 has 15 amino acids. CDR3 DNA: TGTGCCAGCAGCTTAGCCATCCGCTCCAATGAAAAACTGTTTTTT. Protein sequence: CASSLAIRSNEKLFF. The whole variable domain, filled in from reference TRBV11-2 and TRBJ1-4, reads EAGVAQSPRYKIIEKRQSVAFWCNPISGHATLYWYQQILGQGPKLLIQFQNNGVVDDSQLPKDRFSAERLKGVDSTLKIQPAKLEDSAVYLCASSLAIRSNEKLFFGSGTQLSVL.

The chain has TRBV18 and TRBJ2-3; D unresolved. The CDR3 runs to 12 residues. Germline V gives CDR1 KGHSH, CDR2 LQKENI. V was trimmed by 3 bases and J by 8 bases, leaving 9 bases between them. The CDR3, as DNA: TGTGCCAGCTCACCCGAGTTGGGTACGCAGTATTTT. Translated: CASSPELGTQYF.

This clone has just one count. The V gene is TRBV15, the J gene TRBJ2-5, with unresolved D. Germline values: CDR1 LNHNV, CDR2 YYDKDF (reference sequence). V dropped 3 bases and J dropped 5 bases, with 16 bases sitting between them. The CDR3 contains 15 residues. The CDR3 nucleotides read TGTGCCACCAGCAGGGGCCCGACTGGAACGGAGACCCAGTACTTC. Its translation: CATSRGPTGTETQYF.

This clone was counted at least ten times. The chain recombines TRBV28 with TRBJ2-1; D is ambiguous. Trimming cost V 4 bases and J 3 bases, with 13 bases left between them. This CDR3 is 15 amino acids long. Germline V gene lookup returns CDR1 MDHEN and CDR2 SYDVKM. CDR3 bases: TGTGCCAGCAGTTCTGAGCTCAGGTTCTACAATGAGCAGTTCTTC. Its protein is CASSSELRFYNEQFF.

V is TRBV7-2 and J is TRBJ1-2, with TRBD1 identical over 8 bases. The V gene end was trimmed by 1 base and the J gene end by 2 bases; junction bases not matched to a gene: 3. The CDR3 totals 15 residues. Germline V gene sequence: CDR1 SGHTA, CDR2 FQGNSA. The CDR3 DNA reads as TGTGCCAGCAGCTTAGGGACAGGGCTCAACTATGGCTACACCTTC. Translation gives CASSLGTGLNYGYTF.

This sequence joins TRBV7-3 and TRBJ2-5; 14 bases are shared with TRBD2. CDR1 SGHTA and CDR2 FQGTGA come from the germline V gene. The CDR3 runs 14 residues. Trimming cost V 3 bases and J 8 bases; bases outside gene matches: 2. The CDR3: CASSLTSGRDTQYF. In DNA form, the CDR3 reads TGTGCCAGCAGCTTGACTAGCGGGAGGGACACCCAGTACTTC.

The table lists this clone with a few counts. The gene calls are TRBV5-6 and TRBJ2-1; D uncertain. V lost 0 bases to trimming and J lost 2 bases, with 9 bases between them. Looked up from germline, CDR1 is SGHDT and CDR2 is YYEEEE. The CDR3 is 15 residues long. The CDR3 sequence: CASSLGPGAYNEQFF. CDR3 nucleotide sequence: TGTGCCAGCAGCTTGGGGCCAGGCGCCTACAATGAGCAGTTCTTC.

Remarks on this clone: Other nucleotide sequences in the sample specify the same CDR3. This sequence joins TRBV7-8 and TRBJ1-1; D is unresolved. Trimming took 1 base from V and 1 from J, leaving 7 bases between them. The germline V gene encodes CDR1 SGHVS and CDR2 FQNEAQ. The length of the CDR3 is 14 residues. CDR3 nucleotides: TGTGCCAGCAGCTTAGTGGCCGGGAACACTGAAGCTTTCTTT. Its protein product is CASSLVAGNTEAFF.

Points on this clone: A far larger clone lies a single base away; this is likely a read error. The chain uses TRBV5-1 and TRBJ2-5; 12 bases line up with TRBD2. The length of the CDR3 is 15 residues. CDR1 and CDR2 (germline): SGHRS, YFSETQ. V was clipped by 4 bases and J by 2 bases; unmatched bases: 3. The CDR3 spells CASSTGTSGQETQYF. The CDR3 DNA reads as TGCGCCAGCAGCACCGGGACTAGCGGGCAAGAGACCCAGTACTTC.

This chain uses TRBV18 with TRBJ2-1; D is ambiguous. CDR3 length: 12 residues. With 5 bases removed from V and 0 bases from J, the gap between germline ends came to 2 bases. The germline V gene encodes CDR1 KGHSH and CDR2 LQKENI. The CDR3 loop reads CASSTSYNEQFF. The CDR3 DNA follows: TGTGCCAGCTCAACCTCCTACAATGAGCAGTTCTTC.

The chain uses TRBV6-9 and TRBJ1-2, with D maybe TRBD1 (5 bases). The CDR3 length is 13 residues. Germline loops: CDR1 MNHGY, CDR2 SVAAGI. V lost 8 bases and J 0 bases, leaving 10 bases between the germline ends. The CDR3 DNA follows: TGTGCCAGCCGGGACGGAACTAACTATGGCTACACCTTC. It is translated as CASRDGTNYGYTF.

This chain uses TRBV27 with TRBJ1-3; 9 nucleotides match TRBD1. The V gene end was trimmed by 8 bases and the J gene end by 3 bases; junction bases not matched to a gene: 8. Germline V gene lookup returns CDR1 MNHEY and CDR2 SMNVEV (reference sequence). This CDR3 region has 15 residues. The CDR3 region has the DNA TGTGCCAGCGCCTCAAGGACAGGGGTTGGAAACACCATATATTTT. This sequence encodes CASASRTGVGNTIYF.

The chain is built from TRBV9 and TRBJ2-1; D gene unclear. Trimming pared 4 bases from V and 6 bases from J, leaving 8 bases between. The CDR3 covers 12 residues. From germline, CDR1 is SGDLS and CDR2 YYNGEE. CDR3 coding DNA: TGTGCCAGCAGCTCAACGGTCAATGAGCAGTTCTTC. Its translation: CASSSTVNEQFF.

The rearrangement links TRBV4-1 to TRBJ2-2; D remains unclear. CDR3 length: 15 amino acids. Germline V CDR1 and CDR2: MGHRA, YSYEKL. V dropped 0 bases and J dropped 5 bases, with 10 bases sitting between them. CDR3 DNA: TGCGCCAGCAGCCAAGATGGCAGAACTACCGGGGAGCTGTTTTTT. Its translation: CASSQDGRTTGELFF.

This clone has just a few counts. V usage is TRBV29-1 and J usage is TRBJ1-2; 10 nucleotides agree with TRBD1. Germline V gene sequence: CDR1 SQVTM, CDR2 ANQGSEA. After removal of 3 bases from V and 4 bases from J, the junction contained 2 bases not matched to a gene. The CDR3 totals 13 residues. The CDR3 here is CSVERDRGYGYTF. The CDR3 DNA follows: TGCAGCGTTGAGAGGGACAGGGGCTATGGCTACACCTTC.